This TCR beta chain was sequenced for a study of graft-versus-host responses after intestinal transplantation. Study background: Multivisceral, liver-intestinal, or isolated intestinal transplants were performed in recipients. Among the recipients, all got anti-thymocyte globulin induction and then tacrolimus and steroids for roughly three years. The study, taken as a whole, reports: Allografts of patients with graft-donor T cell macrochimerism showed high graft-versus-host to host-versus-graft clone ratios.

The repertoire was sequenced with immunoSEQ multiplex PCR; TCRdb's copy has only in-frame clones and lacks some. Here the sample spans just over 7,500 clones, 75% being singletons. The CDR3 extends over 17 amino acids. With 3 bases clipped from V and 7 bases from J, the junction kept 13 bases outside the gene matches. Germline V gene sequence: CDR1 SGHRS, CDR2 YFSETQ. Both intraepithelial and lamina propria lymphocytes were released by processing graft tissue. With respect to this clone: Its specificity is not known.

The clonotype was recovered from a human patient who received an intestinal transplant, so some T cells may come from the graft donor. This sample comprised ileum tissue, obtained approximately 31 weeks after intestinal transplant. The chain recombines TRBV5-1 with TRBJ2-1, with 10 positions matching TRBD1. The CDR3, as DNA: TGCGCCAGCAGCTCCGAACTGGCCGGGACAGGGGCGAATGAGCAGTTCTTC. This encodes CASSSELAGTGANEQFF.